This is a list of T cell receptor beta chains from one sample in a study of a mutant IDH1 vaccine in newly diagnosed glioma. Repertoires were generated with immunoSEQ multiplex PCR, while TCRdb's copy carries only in-frame clones and drops some. This sample yields over 14,000 clones, of which 85% to 90% are seen a single time; approximately 9% belongs to the top ten. This specimen was PBMCs, taken from a glioma patient treated with radiotherapy, temozolomide or both. The receptors originated from a woman aged 40-49 years with glioma. Some clones in this sample may be carry-over from other donors' samples. CDR3s include the opening cysteine and the closing phenylalanine or tryptophan. Each record gives: CDR3 protein, CDR3 DNA, J gene, V gene, CDR3 length, D gene, clone size. The D gene is left open where the match is weak. Size is omitted from some rows. Given values are once, few, many or a class for expanded clones.

CASVPLGQNTEAFF	TGTGCCAGCGTTCCTCTGGGGCAGAACACTGAAGCTTTCTTT	TRBJ1-1	TRBV18	14	-	-
CASSFTGGSNTGELFF	TGTGCCAGCAGTTTCACGGGGGGCTCGAACACCGGGGAGCTGTTTTTT	TRBJ2-2	TRBV27	16	-	-
CASSQGRRANTEAFF	TGCGCCAGCAGTCAAGGCCGCCGGGCAAACACTGAAGCTTTCTTT	TRBJ1-1	TRBV23-1	15	-	-
CASSLRLAEDGELFF	TGTGCCAGCAGCTTAAGGCTAGCGGAGGACGGGGAGCTGTTTTTT	TRBJ2-2	TRBV13	15	TRBD2	-
CASSYGGVPYEQYF	TGTGCCAGCTCGTATGGGGGTGTACCCTACGAGCAGTACTTC	TRBJ2-7	TRBV18	14	-	-
CASKDRGPNNEQFF	TGTGCCAGTAAAGATCGGGGGCCAAACAATGAGCAGTTCTTC	TRBJ2-1	TRBV19	14	-	-
CASSLGRDEQYF	TGTGCCAGCTCACTGGGTAGGGACGAGCAGTACTTC	TRBJ2-7	TRBV18	12	-	-
CASSEGGRQTQYF	TGTGCCAGCAGTGAAGGCGGGAGGCAGACCCAGTACTTC	TRBJ2-5	TRBV6-1	13	TRBD2	-
CASSAFSYNEQFF	TGTGCCAGCAGTGCATTCTCCTACAATGAGCAGTTCTTC	TRBJ2-1	TRBV6-1	13	-	-
CAWIKQSHGYEQYF	TGTGCCTGGATCAAACAGTCTCACGGCTACGAGCAGTACTTC	TRBJ2-7	TRBV30	14	-	-
CASSLGSGGPLEQYF	TGTGCCAGCAGCTTAGGTAGCGGGGGCCCCCTCGAGCAGTACTTC	TRBJ2-7	TRBV7-8	15	TRBD2	-
CASSFTDRGEAFF	TGTGCCAGCAGTTTCACGGACAGGGGTGAAGCTTTCTTT	TRBJ1-1	TRBV28	13	TRBD1	-
CASTPQGGPYEQYF	TGTGCCAGTACCCCCCAGGGCGGTCCCTACGAGCAGTACTTC	TRBJ2-7	TRBV19	14	-	-
CASGPGQGPAYEQYF	TGTGCTAGTGGTCCCGGACAGGGGCCAGCCTACGAGCAGTACTTC	TRBJ2-7	TRBV12-5	15	TRBD1	-
CASRSKGLDSNNEQFF	TGTGCCAGCAGGTCTAAGGGACTAGACTCTAACAATGAGCAGTTCTTC	TRBJ2-1	TRBV27	16	TRBD2	-
CASQEQGGNQPQHF	TGTGCCAGCCAGGAACAGGGGGGGAATCAGCCCCAGCATTTT	TRBJ1-5	TRBV2	14	TRBD1	-
CASSLNSRGPGETQYF	TGTGCCAGCAGCTTGAATAGCAGGGGTCCTGGAGAGACCCAGTACTTC	TRBJ2-5	TRBV11-2	16	-	-
CASRGHLTGANYGYTF	TGTGCCAGTAGGGGACACCTGACAGGCGCTAACTATGGCTACACCTTC	TRBJ1-2	TRBV19	16	-	-
CASSETGPNEKLFF	TGTGCCAGCAGCGAGACAGGGCCTAATGAAAAACTGTTTTTT	TRBJ1-4	TRBV14	14	TRBD1	-
CASSLVGVDGYTF	TGTGCCAGCAGCTTGGTAGGGGTCGATGGCTACACCTTC	TRBJ1-2	TRBV7-8	13	-	-
CASSLERGISPLHF	TGTGCCAGCAGCTTAGAAAGGGGGATATCACCCCTCCACTTT	TRBJ1-6	TRBV7-6	14	-	-
CASSQGAGDTDTQYF	TGTGCCAGCAGCCAAGGTGCGGGGGACACAGATACGCAGTATTTT	TRBJ2-3	TRBV4-2	15	TRBD2	-
CATSRHDRPGPQHF	TGTGCCACCAGCAGACACGACAGACCTGGGCCCCAGCATTTT	TRBJ1-5	TRBV15	14	-	-
CASSEKVDEQYF	TGCGCCAGCAGCGAGAAAGTAGACGAGCAGTACTTC	TRBJ2-7	TRBV10-2	12	-	once
CASSITSGQSSYNEQFF	TGTGCCAGTAGTATAACCTCGGGACAAAGCTCCTACAATGAGCAGTTCTTC	TRBJ2-1	TRBV19	17	-	-
CASSNGKGQGARGYTF	TGTGCCAGCAGCAATGGGAAGGGACAGGGGGCGCGAGGCTACACCTTC	TRBJ1-2	TRBV5-6	16	TRBD1	-
CASSFGTSFSSYNSPLHF	TGTGCCAGCAGTTTCGGGACCTCATTTAGCTCCTATAATTCACCCCTCCACTTT	TRBJ1-6	TRBV28	18	-	-
CASSPPSGGEFF	TGTGCCAGCAGCCCCCCTAGCGGGGGCGAGTTCTTC	TRBJ2-1	TRBV27	12	TRBD2	-
CASSPRWTNYGYTF	TGTGCCAGCAGCCCCCGCTGGACGAACTATGGCTACACCTTC	TRBJ1-2	TRBV7-8	14	-	-
CASSGPGRGTQYF	TGTGCCAGCAGTGGTCCGGGCCGGGGTACGCAGTATTTT	TRBJ2-3	TRBV28	13	-	-
CASGTGAYGYTF	TGCGCCAGCGGGACAGGGGCCTATGGCTACACCTTC	TRBJ1-2	TRBV5-1	12	TRBD1	-
CASSLRDRGSRTEAFF	TGTGCCAGCAGCTTGAGGGACAGGGGGAGTAGGACTGAAGCTTTCTTT	TRBJ1-1	TRBV7-8	16	TRBD1	-
CAWSPGTLDNEQFF	TGTGCCTGGAGTCCCGGGACTTTGGACAATGAGCAGTTCTTC	TRBJ2-1	TRBV30	14	-	-
CASSLHSSYNEQFF	TGTGCCAGCAGCTTGCACAGCTCCTACAATGAGCAGTTCTTC	TRBJ2-1	TRBV5-8	14	-	-
CASSPGATEAFF	TGTGCCAGCTCACCAGGGGCCACTGAAGCTTTCTTT	TRBJ1-1	TRBV18	12	-	-
CASSPGQGTDTQYF	TGCGCCAGCAGCCCCGGTCAGGGCACAGATACGCAGTATTTT	TRBJ2-3	TRBV5-1	14	-	-
CAWSSQLTLSTDTQYF	TGTGCCTGGAGTTCTCAGCTCACGCTGAGCACAGATACGCAGTATTTT	TRBJ2-3	TRBV30	16	-	once
CASSKGNIAGGGETQYF	TGTGCCAGCAGCAAAGGCAATATAGCGGGAGGGGGAGAGACCCAGTACTTC	TRBJ2-5	TRBV21-1	17	-	-
CASTSLGGRGKVNQPQHF	TGTGCCAGTACCTCACTTGGTGGGCGCGGTAAGGTCAATCAGCCCCAGCATTTT	TRBJ1-5	TRBV28	18	-	-
CASRAWVYNEQFF	TGTGCCAGCCGCGCTTGGGTCTACAATGAGCAGTTCTTC	TRBJ2-1	TRBV7-9	13	-	-